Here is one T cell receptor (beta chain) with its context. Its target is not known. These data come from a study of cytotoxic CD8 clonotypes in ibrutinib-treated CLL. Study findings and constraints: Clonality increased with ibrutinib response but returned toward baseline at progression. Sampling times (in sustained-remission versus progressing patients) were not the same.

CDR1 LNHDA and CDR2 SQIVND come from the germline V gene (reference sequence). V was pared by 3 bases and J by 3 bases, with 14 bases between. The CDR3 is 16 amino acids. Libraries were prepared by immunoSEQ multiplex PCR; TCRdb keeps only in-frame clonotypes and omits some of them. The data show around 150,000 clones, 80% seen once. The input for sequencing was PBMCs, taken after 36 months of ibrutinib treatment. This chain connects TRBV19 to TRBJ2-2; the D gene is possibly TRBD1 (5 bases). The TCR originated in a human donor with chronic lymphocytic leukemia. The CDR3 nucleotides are TGTGCCAGTAGTATGGGCCAGGGCCTGGACACCGGGGAGCTGTTTTTT. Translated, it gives CASSMGQGLDTGELFF.